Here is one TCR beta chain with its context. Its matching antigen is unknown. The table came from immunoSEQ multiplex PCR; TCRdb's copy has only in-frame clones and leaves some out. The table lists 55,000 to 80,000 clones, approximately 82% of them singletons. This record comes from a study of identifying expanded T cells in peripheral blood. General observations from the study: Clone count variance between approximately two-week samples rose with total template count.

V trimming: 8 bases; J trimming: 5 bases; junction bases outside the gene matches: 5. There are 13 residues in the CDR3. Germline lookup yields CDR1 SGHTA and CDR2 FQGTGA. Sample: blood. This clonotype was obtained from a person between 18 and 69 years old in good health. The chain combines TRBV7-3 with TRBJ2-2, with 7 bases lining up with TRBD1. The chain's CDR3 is CASGRGQTGELFF. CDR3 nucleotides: TGTGCCAGCGGAAGGGGGCAAACCGGGGAGCTGTTTTTT. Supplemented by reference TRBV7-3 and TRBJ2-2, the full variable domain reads GAGVSQTPSNKVTEKGKYVELRCDPISGHTALYWYRQSLGQGPEFLIYFQGTGAADDSGLPNDRFFAVRPEGSVSTLKIQRTERGDSAVYLCASGRGQTGELFFGEGSRLTVL.